This T cell receptor (beta chain) emerged from a study of T cell responses to AZD1222 COVID-19 vaccine. CDR3 length: 20 amino acids. CDR1 and CDR2 from the germline V gene are SGHRS and YFSETQ. Trimming pared 1 base from V and 7 bases from J, leaving 27 bases between. As for this clone: The antigen remains unidentified.

Combined were second doses at about 4 or about 12 weeks. The method was immunoSEQ multiplex PCR; TCRdb's version includes in-frame clones alone and lacks a portion of them. Of nearly 110,000 clones in the sample, around nine tenths are singletons; the top ten hold about 6.6%. Whole-study findings and limits: None of the repertoires were sampled until the peak T cell response had passed. Epitopes outside B.1.351 and B.1.1.7 mutated regions reportedly drew nearly half of spike TCRs. Spike-wide vaccine-associated CD4 TCRs dominated at 160-218 and 743-854.

The material was peripheral blood, obtained 28 days after the second AZD1222 dose. The clonotype originates from an adult who received the AZD1222 COVID-19 vaccine. The genes are TRBV5-1 and TRBJ1-6; D is undetermined. CDR3 nucleotides: TGCGCCAGCAGCTTGTATTCCAGAGGTGGACTCTCCTCCAAAAATTCACCCCTCCACTTT. Translated, it gives CASSLYSRGGLSSKNSPLHF.